The rows below give T cell receptor beta chains drawn from one sample of a study of vaccination effects on CD4 cells after COVID-19. No antigen is known for these receptors. The data were produced by immunoSEQ multiplex PCR, yet TCRdb's version contains in-frame clones alone and is incomplete. The sample carries approximately 70,000 clones, about 80% recorded once. The specimen comprised CD4+ T cells from PBMCs cultured with HCoV-OC43 spike peptides, sampled after COVID-19 vaccination. These receptors all come from a human donor who received a COVID-19 vaccine. CDR3s include the opening cysteine and the closing phenylalanine or tryptophan. Fields, in order: D gene, J gene, V gene, clone size, CDR3 protein, CDR3 DNA. A D gene is named only where the DNA matches it firmly. Size is stated for part of the rows, as once, few or many counts, or as a class when the clone is expanded.

D: -
J: TRBJ1-5
V: TRBV4-1
size: -
CDR3: CASSPSDGRHQPQHF
DNA: TGCGCCAGCAGCCCATCCGACGGGCGGCATCAGCCCCAGCATTTT

D: -
J: TRBJ2-5
V: TRBV2
size: few
CDR3: CASSDALGAETQYF
DNA: TGTGCCAGCAGTGACGCTCTGGGCGCAGAGACCCAGTACTTC

D: TRBD1
J: TRBJ2-1
V: TRBV6-6
size: -
CDR3: CASSPSTGGGVNEQFF
DNA: TGTGCCAGCAGTCCCTCGACAGGGGGCGGTGTAAATGAGCAGTTCTTC

D: TRBD2
J: TRBJ2-3
V: TRBV10-1
size: -
CDR3: CASSESRGTPDTQYF
DNA: TGCGCCAGCAGTGAGTCGCGGGGGACCCCAGATACGCAGTATTTT

D: TRBD1
J: TRBJ1-5
V: TRBV6-2/TRBV6-3
size: -
CDR3: CASSSTPGGAGNQPQHF
DNA: TGTGCCAGCAGCTCTACCCCAGGGGGCGCGGGCAATCAGCCCCAGCATTTT

D: -
J: TRBJ1-5
V: TRBV6-2/TRBV6-3
size: -
CDR3: CASSYRGYNQPQHF
DNA: TGTGCCAGCAGTTACAGGGGTTACAATCAGCCCCAGCATTTT

D: TRBD2
J: TRBJ2-1
V: TRBV29-1
size: -
CDR3: CSVVGGSGGRPDEQFF
DNA: TGCAGCGTTGTAGGGGGATCGGGGGGGCGCCCGGATGAGCAGTTCTTC

D: -
J: TRBJ2-2
V: TRBV2
size: -
CDR3: CASSFGQTGELFF
DNA: TGTGCCAGCAGTTTCGGACAAACCGGGGAGCTGTTTTTT

D: TRBD1
J: TRBJ2-3
V: TRBV7-2
size: -
CDR3: CASSRQVGQQSTDTQYF
DNA: TGTGCCAGCAGCCGCCAGGTGGGACAGCAAAGCACAGATACGCAGTATTTT

D: -
J: TRBJ2-5
V: TRBV24-1
size: -
CDR3: CATSEQGWETQYF
DNA: TGTGCCACCAGTGAACAGGGCTGGGAGACCCAGTACTTC

D: TRBD1
J: TRBJ1-6
V: TRBV30
size: few
CDR3: CAWKGQYNSPLHF
DNA: TGTGCCTGGAAGGGACAGTATAATTCACCCCTCCACTTT

D: -
J: TRBJ1-5
V: TRBV19
size: -
CDR3: CASKYRAGSNQPQHF
DNA: TGTGCCAGTAAATACAGGGCGGGTAGCAATCAGCCCCAGCATTTT

D: -
J: TRBJ2-5
V: TRBV5-4
size: -
CDR3: CASSFKGGETQYF
DNA: TGTGCCAGCAGCTTCAAGGGAGGAGAGACCCAGTACTTC

D: -
J: TRBJ1-2
V: TRBV29-1
size: large
CDR3: CSVEEGAAGYGYTF
DNA: TGCAGCGTTGAAGAAGGAGCTGCTGGGTATGGCTACACCTTC

D: -
J: TRBJ1-4
V: TRBV10-2
size: once
CDR3: CASLKHEKLFF
DNA: TGCGCCAGCCTTAAACATGAAAAACTGTTTTTT

D: TRBD1
J: TRBJ1-5
V: TRBV11-1
size: few
CDR3: CASSQGGDQPQHF
DNA: TGTGCCAGCAGCCAGGGGGGTGATCAGCCCCAGCATTTT

D: -
J: TRBJ2-1
V: TRBV7-3
size: -
CDR3: CASSPIPWGAGNEQFF
DNA: TGTGCCAGCAGCCCAATCCCTTGGGGGGCGGGAAATGAGCAGTTCTTC

D: -
J: TRBJ1-3
V: TRBV5-1
size: -
CDR3: CASSLGGAGNTIYF
DNA: TGCGCCAGCAGCTTGGGAGGAGCTGGAAACACCATATATTTT

D: TRBD2
J: TRBJ2-6
V: TRBV2
size: once
CDR3: CASNQRGASGSSGANVLTF
DNA: TGTGCCAGCAATCAGAGAGGGGCTAGCGGGTCCTCTGGGGCCAACGTCCTGACTTTC

D: -
J: TRBJ2-3
V: TRBV11-3
size: -
CDR3: CASSRRGDTDTQYF
DNA: TGTGCCAGCAGCCGGCGGGGTGACACAGATACGCAGTATTTT

D: -
J: TRBJ1-2
V: TRBV19
size: -
CDR3: CASRAAHWGAGYTF
DNA: TGTGCCAGTAGGGCGGCCCATTGGGGGGCTGGCTACACCTTC

D: TRBD1
J: TRBJ1-6
V: TRBV18
size: -
CDR3: CASSPGQGESPLHF
DNA: TGTGCCAGCTCACCTGGACAGGGGGAATCACCCCTCCACTTT

D: -
J: TRBJ2-3
V: TRBV5-6
size: -
CDR3: CASSLWTASNTQYF
DNA: TGTGCCAGCAGCTTGTGGACAGCAAGTAATACGCAGTATTTT

D: -
J: TRBJ1-4
V: TRBV27
size: -
CDR3: CASSGPGQPNEKLFF
DNA: TGTGCCAGCAGTGGGCCAGGACAGCCTAATGAAAAACTGTTTTTT

D: TRBD1
J: TRBJ1-3
V: TRBV18
size: -
CDR3: CASSQGTGLGNTIYF
DNA: TGTGCCAGCTCACAAGGGACAGGGCTTGGAAACACCATATATTTT

D: -
J: TRBJ2-4
V: TRBV15
size: -
CDR3: CATSRGSQGNIQYF
DNA: TGTGCCACCAGCAGAGGGAGTCAGGGAAACATTCAGTACTTC

D: -
J: TRBJ2-3
V: TRBV12-3/TRBV12-4
size: -
CDR3: CASIRTYTDTQYF
DNA: TGTGCCAGCATTCGGACCTACACAGATACGCAGTATTTT

D: -
J: TRBJ1-5
V: TRBV19
size: -
CDR3: CASAKTGYSNQPQHF
DNA: TGTGCCAGCGCCAAGACCGGATATAGCAATCAGCCCCAGCATTTT

D: TRBD1
J: TRBJ1-1
V: TRBV3-1/TRBV3-2
size: few
CDR3: CASSRQGLSTEAFF
DNA: TGTGCCAGCAGCCGACAGGGGTTGAGCACTGAAGCTTTCTTT

D: TRBD1
J: TRBJ1-1
V: TRBV7-2
size: -
CDR3: CASSSTGVNTEAFF
DNA: TGTGCCAGCAGCTCGACAGGGGTGAACACTGAAGCTTTCTTT

D: TRBD1
J: TRBJ1-6
V: TRBV5-1
size: few
CDR3: CASSMGQDFNSPLHF
DNA: TGCGCCAGCAGCATGGGACAGGACTTTAATTCACCCCTCCACTTT

D: TRBD1
J: TRBJ1-1
V: TRBV3-1/TRBV3-2
size: few
CDR3: CASSGRTGLNTEAFF
DNA: TGTGCCAGCAGCGGACGGACAGGACTGAACACTGAAGCTTTCTTT

D: TRBD1
J: TRBJ2-5
V: TRBV5-6
size: -
CDR3: CASSSAPRGRKGETQYF
DNA: TGTGCCAGCAGCTCCGCCCCCAGGGGGCGCAAGGGAGAGACCCAGTACTTC

D: -
J: TRBJ1-2
V: TRBV7-2
size: -
CDR3: CASSPLVPNYGYTF
DNA: TGTGCCAGCAGCCCCCTAGTCCCAAACTATGGCTACACCTTC

D: -
J: TRBJ2-5
V: TRBV24-1
size: -
CDR3: CATQRGGQETQYF
DNA: TGTGCCACCCAACGAGGGGGTCAAGAGACCCAGTACTTC

D: TRBD2
J: TRBJ2-2
V: TRBV6-1
size: once
CDR3: CASSEGLANGELFF
DNA: TGTGCCAGCAGTGAGGGACTAGCTAACGGGGAGCTGTTTTTT

D: -
J: TRBJ1-2
V: TRBV5-1
size: -
CDR3: CASSLAVAGDGYTF
DNA: TGCGCCAGCAGCTTGGCCGTAGCAGGCGATGGCTACACCTTC

D: -
J: TRBJ2-3
V: TRBV10-1
size: -
CDR3: CASSELGGVTDTQYF
DNA: TGCGCCAGCAGTGAGCTAGGGGGGGTCACAGATACGCAGTATTTT

D: TRBD1
J: TRBJ2-2
V: TRBV18
size: -
CDR3: CASSPRQGTGELFF
DNA: TGTGCCAGCTCGCCCCGACAGGGCACCGGGGAGCTGTTTTTT

D: -
J: TRBJ2-5
V: TRBV7-2
size: -
CDR3: CASSSRRQETQYF
DNA: TGTGCCAGCAGCTCAAGGAGACAAGAGACCCAGTACTTC

D: -
J: TRBJ2-5
V: TRBV9
size: -
CDR3: CASSAYGRGQETQYF
DNA: TGTGCCAGCAGCGCCTATGGGAGGGGGCAAGAGACCCAGTACTTC

D: -
J: TRBJ1-4
V: TRBV12-3/TRBV12-4
size: -
CDR3: CASSLDWYEKLFF
DNA: TGTGCCAGCAGTTTAGATTGGTATGAAAAACTGTTTTTT

D: -
J: TRBJ1-2
V: TRBV6-1
size: -
CDR3: CASSEFYGYTF
DNA: TGTGCCAGCAGTGAATTTTATGGCTACACCTTC

D: -
J: TRBJ1-3
V: TRBV5-1
size: once
CDR3: CASSLDTVGNTIYF
DNA: TGCGCCAGCAGCTTGGACACGGTGGGGAACACCATATATTTT

D: -
J: TRBJ2-5
V: TRBV2
size: few
CDR3: CASTPTRDPRETQYF
DNA: TGTGCCAGCACTCCAACCCGGGACCCCAGAGAGACCCAGTACTTC

D: -
J: TRBJ1-6
V: TRBV19
size: -
CDR3: CASSDRVEAPLHF
DNA: TGTGCCAGTAGCGATAGGGTCGAGGCACCCCTCCACTTT

D: -
J: TRBJ1-2
V: TRBV2
size: -
CDR3: CASGEEWDGYTF
DNA: TGTGCCAGCGGCGAGGAATGGGATGGCTACACCTTC

D: -
J: TRBJ2-3
V: TRBV24-1
size: -
CDR3: CATSDYNSPSTDTQYF
DNA: TGTGCCACCAGTGATTATAACAGCCCTAGCACAGATACGCAGTATTTT

D: TRBD1
J: TRBJ1-3
V: TRBV18
size: -
CDR3: CASSPDRGVAGNTIYF
DNA: TGTGCCAGCTCACCGGACAGGGGGGTAGCTGGAAACACCATATATTTT